The 25 T cell receptor beta chains in this list originate from one sample, sequenced in a study of identical twins. TCRdb reprocessed the 5' RACE reads with MiXCR, giving one entry per CDR3 protein. The sample records around 240,000 distinct CDR3 sequences, about 7% being singletons. A further study also used this sample, focusing on yellow fever vaccine responses in identical twins.

The sequenced material came from memory (CD45RO+) T cells sorted from blood. The receptors were sampled from a woman aged 18-29 years in good health.

This chain joins TRBV2 and TRBJ2-2; D is ambiguous. This CDR3 has 15 residues. CDR1 SNHLY and CDR2 FYNNEI come from the germline V gene. Trimming took off 2 bases at V and 2 bases at J, with 9 bases between the two ends. CDR3 amino acids: CASSENSPNTGELFF. The CDR3 region has the DNA TGTGCCAGCAGTGAAAACAGCCCTAACACCGGGGAGCTGTTTTTT.

This clonotype was found many times. The chain recombines TRBV20-1 with TRBJ2-1; TRBD2 aligns across 7 bases. This CDR3 region has 16 residues. CDR1 and CDR2 (germline): DFQATT, SNEGSKA (reference sequence). Germline trimming cut 0 bases from V and 4 bases from J; bases unmatched to any gene: 9. CDR3 DNA sequence: TGCAGTGCTAGAGATCGGGAGCGGGAAGGGTACAATGAGCAGTTCTTC. Translated: CSARDREREGYNEQFF.

Ten or more counts support this clonotype. The V and J genes are TRBV5-1 and TRBJ1-3; possible D gene TRBD1, 5 bases. V lost 0 bases and J 4 bases, leaving 14 bases between the germline ends. The CDR3 totals 16 residues. CDR1 SGHRS and CDR2 YFSETQ come from the germline V gene. CDR3 sequence: CASSLGHGTQGNTIYF. The DNA for the CDR3 is TGCGCCAGCAGCTTGGGACATGGGACCCAAGGAAACACCATATATTTT.

This chain links TRBV11-1 with TRBJ2-3; D is tentatively TRBD1 or TRBD2 (5 bases each). V was shortened by 7 bases and J by 0 bases, with 8 bases between the two germline ends. Germline CDR1 reads SGHAT; CDR2 reads FQDESV (reference sequence). The CDR3 sequence is 13 residues long. Here the CDR3 DNA reads TGTGCCAGCACGGGACCCAGCACAGATACGCAGTATTTT. Protein: CASTGPSTDTQYF.

This clonotype has just a few counts. This sequence joins TRBV11-2 and TRBJ2-3; possible D gene TRBD2, 6 bases. Trimming took 4 bases from V and 0 from J, leaving 11 bases between them. CDR1 is SGHAT, CDR2 FQNNGV, per germline. This CDR3 spans 15 amino acids. This CDR3 is CASSSGTFSTDTQYF. CDR3 sequence (DNA): TGTGCCAGCAGCTCCGGGACTTTTAGCACAGATACGCAGTATTTT.

This clonotype appeared many times. This chain connects TRBV5-1 to TRBJ1-2, with 9 bases lining up with TRBD1. V lost 4 bases, J lost 7 bases, and 5 bases stayed unmatched. This CDR3 is built from 13 residues. Germline V CDR1 and CDR2: SGHRS, YFSETQ. This chain's CDR3 is CASSPGTGFGYTF. In nucleotides, the CDR3 is TGCGCCAGCAGCCCCGGGACAGGGTTTGGCTACACCTTC.

There are many counts of this clonotype. This chain joins TRBV5-1 and TRBJ1-2; 8 bases are shared with TRBD1. CDR1 SGHRS and CDR2 YFSETQ come from the germline V gene. With 6 bases clipped from V and 4 bases from J, the junction kept 5 bases outside the gene matches. CDR3 size: 13 residues. The CDR3 DNA is TGCGCCAGCAAGACAGGGGAGAGCTATGGCTACACCTTC. This sequence encodes CASKTGESYGYTF.

J is TRBJ2-5 and V is TRBV6-5; no definite D call. Germline V gene data show CDR1 as MNHEY and CDR2 as SVGAGI. Deletions cut 4 bases from V and 3 bases from J, with 9 bases between. The CDR3 runs 13 residues. The CDR3 coding sequence is TGTGCCAGCAGTTGGTATAGGGAAGAGACCCAGTACTTC. It is translated as CASSWYREETQYF.

The chain carries TRBV18 and TRBJ1-1; no reliable D call. The length of the CDR3 is 15 residues. Germline V gene sequence: CDR1 KGHSH, CDR2 LQKENI. The V end lost 3 bases, the J end lost 3 bases, and 14 bases lay between the germline ends. Here the CDR3 reads CASSPLTGRYTEAFF. CDR3 coding DNA: TGTGCCAGCTCACCGCTAACGGGCAGGTACACTGAAGCTTTCTTT. Full variable domain (rest looked up from reference TRBV18 and TRBJ1-1): NAGVMQNPRHLVRRRGQEARLRCSPMKGHSHVYWYRQLPEEGLKFMVYLQKENIIDESGMPKERFSAEFPKEGPSILRIQQVVRGDSAAYFCASSPLTGRYTEAFFGQGTRLTVV.

This clonotype was seen a few times. Here the CDR3 reads CSVELANYEQYF. As DNA, the CDR3 is TGCAGCGTTGAATTGGCTAACTACGAGCAGTACTTC. The chain joins TRBV29-1 to TRBJ2-7; D is ambiguous. The germline CDR1 and CDR2 sequences are SQVTM and ANQGSEA. Trimming pared 2 bases from V and 3 bases from J, leaving 8 bases between. The CDR3 contains 12 residues.

The chain joins TRBV19 to TRBJ2-6, with D perhaps being TRBD1 or TRBD2 (5 bases each). Trimming removed 7 bases from V and 0 bases from J, with 10 bases in between. Per the germline V gene, CDR1 is LNHDA and CDR2 is SQIVND (reference sequence). The CDR3 length is 15 residues. CDR3 loop: CASMGVPSGANVLTF. In DNA form, the CDR3 reads TGTGCCAGTATGGGGGTTCCCTCTGGGGCCAACGTCCTGACTTTC.

This clonotype was observed at least ten times. V gene TRBV12-3 or TRBV12-4 combines with J gene TRBJ2-6; unclear D gene. Deletions cut 3 bases from V and 1 base from J, with 7 bases between. This CDR3 spans 15 amino acids. The CDR3 coding sequence is TGTGCCAGCAGTTTTTGGGGTTCTGGGGCCAACGTCCTGACTTTC. This translates into CASSFWGSGANVLTF.

At least ten counts were recorded for this clonotype. The rearrangement links TRBV12-3 or TRBV12-4 to TRBJ1-2; 10 bases are a match to TRBD1. The junction had 8 bases not matched to a gene; V was cut back by 5 bases and J by 5 bases. This CDR3 spans 15 amino acids. The CDR3 coding sequence is TGTGCCAGCAGTATCACCGGGACAGGGGTATATGGCTACACCTTC. It translates to CASSITGTGVYGYTF.

A word on this clonotype: Since a much larger clone is just one base distant, this may be a read error. The V call is TRBV6-1, the J call TRBJ1-1; D unclear. CDR1 is MNHNS and CDR2 is SASEGT in the germline V gene. The V gene lost 6 bases and the J gene lost 5 bases, with 16 bases spanning the gap. This CDR3 spans 14 amino acids. Here the CDR3 DNA reads TGTGCCAGCAGCAGAATAGCCGCCGGGACTGAAGCTTTCTTT. It yields the protein CASSRIAAGTEAFF.

This clonotype was picked up many times. This chain connects TRBV27 to TRBJ2-5; D perhaps matches TRBD2 (5 bases). CDR3 length: 14 amino acids. The V gene's germline CDR1 is MNHEY and CDR2 SMNVEV (reference sequence). Trimming stripped 4 bases from V and 4 bases from J, with 13 bases between. As DNA, the CDR3 is TGTGCCAGCAGTTACGGTTCGGGAATAGAGACCCAGTACTTC. Protein product: CASSYGSGIETQYF.

The sample holds a few counts of this clonotype. V and J are TRBV2 and TRBJ2-6, with D possibly TRBD1 on 6 matching bases. V gave up 10 bases and J gave up 2 bases, with 12 bases separating them. Germline V CDR1 and CDR2: SNHLY, FYNNEI. The CDR3 spans 14 residues. The CDR3 bases are TGTGCCACACAGGGTATGACTGGGGCCAACGTCCTGACTTTC. It yields the protein CATQGMTGANVLTF.

The rearrangement links TRBV6-1 to TRBJ2-2, with 10 bases fitting TRBD2. Germline V gives CDR1 MNHNS, CDR2 SASEGT. V was pared by 10 bases and J by 5 bases, with 13 bases of the junction left unmatched. This CDR3 contains 16 residues. CDR3 in amino acids: CATRVAGGFVTGELFF. CDR3 DNA sequence: TGTGCCACCCGCGTAGCGGGAGGATTCGTAACCGGGGAGCTGTTTTTT.

In this sample, this clonotype turned up a few times. This chain links TRBV7-9 with TRBJ2-5, with 13 bases that match TRBD2. The CDR3 contains 16 residues. The trim removed 5 bases at V and 4 bases at J, leaving 7 bases unmatched. Per germline, CDR1 SEHNR and CDR2 FQNEAQ (reference sequence). The CDR3: CASSPRTSGSGETQYF. The CDR3 bases are TGTGCCAGCAGCCCGAGGACTAGCGGGAGTGGAGAGACCCAGTACTTC. The full variable domain, completed using reference TRBV7-9 and TRBJ2-5, is DTGVSQNPRHKITKRGQNVTFRCDPISEHNRLYWYRQTLGQGPEFLTYFQNEAQLEKSRLLSDRFSAERPKGSFSTLEIQRTEQGDSAMYLCASSPRTSGSGETQYFGPGTRLLVL.

CDR3 bases: TGCAGCGTTGGACGGGGCACTGAAGCTTTCTTT. This gives the protein CSVGRGTEAFF. J is TRBJ1-1 and V is TRBV29-1; D gene uncertain. The CDR3 totals 11 residues. The V and J ends lost 4 bases and 4 bases respectively, with 7 bases between them. CDR1 and CDR2 from the germline V gene are SQVTM and ANQGSEA.

V and J are TRBV7-2 and TRBJ2-3; D might be TRBD2 (5 bases). Germline V lookup: CDR1 SGHTA, CDR2 FQGNSA. CDR3 length: 15 amino acids. V dropped 4 bases and J dropped 7 bases, with 18 bases sitting between them. The CDR3 nucleotides are TGTGCCAGCAGCTCGGACTTACATCCCTCCTATACGCAGTATTTT. Protein product: CASSSDLHPSYTQYF.

J is TRBJ2-7 and V is TRBV10-2, with 9 bases aligning to TRBD2. The germline V gene has CDR1 WSHSY and CDR2 SAAADI. CDR3 length equals 13 residues. Trimming took 8 bases from V and 1 from J; bases not matched to a gene: 3. CDR3 amino acids: CASQLAGSYEQYF. CDR3 DNA sequence: TGCGCCAGCCAGCTAGCGGGGTCCTACGAGCAGTACTTC.

This clonotype showed up many times. The chain recombines TRBV5-1 with TRBJ2-3, with unresolved D. The V end was cut by 7 bases, the J end by 4 bases, with 10 bases between. Germline CDR1 SGHRS, CDR2 YFSETQ. The CDR3 runs 12 residues. This CDR3 reads CASGSRADTQYF. The CDR3 nucleotides are TGCGCCAGCGGATCTAGGGCAGATACGCAGTATTTT.

This clonotype was seen at least ten times. This rearrangement joins TRBV14 to TRBJ2-7; D gene ambiguous. Germline V gene data show CDR1 as SGHDN and CDR2 as FVKESK. Deletions cut 3 bases from V and 4 bases from J, with 4 bases between. CDR3 length equals 11 residues. The CDR3 is CASSQGYEQYV. The CDR3 DNA reads as TGTGCCAGCAGCCAGGGATACGAGCAGTACGTC.

Only a few counts were recorded for this clonotype. The chain has TRBV12-3 or TRBV12-4 and TRBJ2-1; D is possibly TRBD1 (6 bases). This CDR3 comprises 14 residues. Trimming pared 5 bases from V and 1 base from J, leaving 9 bases between. This CDR3 reads CASSEGDSYNEQFF. In DNA, the CDR3 is TGTGCCAGCAGTGAGGGGGATTCCTACAATGAGCAGTTCTTC.

Many counts were recorded for this clonotype. The chain recombines TRBV5-1 with TRBJ1-4; D gene ambiguous. The V end lost 0 bases, the J end lost 6 bases, and 12 bases lay between the germline ends. This CDR3 region has 15 residues. The germline CDR1 and CDR2 sequences are SGHRS and YFSETQ. This CDR3 is CASSLALRVDEKLFF. The CDR3 nucleotides read TGCGCCAGCAGCTTGGCCTTGCGGGTTGATGAAAAACTGTTTTTT.